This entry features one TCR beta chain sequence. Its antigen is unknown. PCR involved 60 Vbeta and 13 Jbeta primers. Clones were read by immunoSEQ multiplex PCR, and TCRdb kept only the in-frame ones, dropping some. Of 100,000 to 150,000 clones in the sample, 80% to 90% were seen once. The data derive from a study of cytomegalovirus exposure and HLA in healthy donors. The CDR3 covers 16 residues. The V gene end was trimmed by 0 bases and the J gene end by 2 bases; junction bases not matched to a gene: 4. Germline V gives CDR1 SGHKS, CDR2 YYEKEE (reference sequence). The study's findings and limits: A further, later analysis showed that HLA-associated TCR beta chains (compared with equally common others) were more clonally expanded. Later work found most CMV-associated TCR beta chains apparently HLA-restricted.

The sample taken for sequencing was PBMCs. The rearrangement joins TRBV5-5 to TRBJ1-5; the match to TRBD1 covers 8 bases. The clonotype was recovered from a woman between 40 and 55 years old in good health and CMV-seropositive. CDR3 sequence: CASSLAGQAGNQPQHF. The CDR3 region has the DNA TGTGCCAGCAGCTTGGCGGGACAGGCCGGCAATCAGCCCCAGCATTTT.